This T cell receptor (beta chain) was identified in a study of blood T cell repertoires in COVID-19. In assigning cohorts, the study relied on participant-reported clinical history. Deletions cut 7 bases from V and 4 bases from J, with 14 bases between. The CDR3 is 14 residues long. Germline CDR1 is MDHEN and CDR2 is SYDVKM. The assay was immunoSEQ multiplex PCR, and TCRdb's table has in-frame clones only and misses some. The data hold about 200,000 clones, with about 80% observed a single time. Sequencing used PBMCs or T cells enriched from blood (not recorded which). This chain connects TRBV28 to TRBJ1-5; D is possibly TRBD1 (5 bases). The sequence was collected from a man in his forties who had recovered from COVID-19. CDR3 nucleotides: TGTGCCAGCACCCTCCGGGGGGGGAATCAGCCCCAGCATTTT. Translated: CASTLRGGNQPQHF. Supplemented by reference TRBV28 and TRBJ1-5, the full variable domain reads DVKVTQSSRYLVKRTGEKVFLECVQDMDHENMFWYRQDPGLGLRLIYFSYDVKMKEKGDIPEGYSVSREKKERFSLILESASTNQTSMYLCASTLRGGNQPQHFGDGTRLSIL.